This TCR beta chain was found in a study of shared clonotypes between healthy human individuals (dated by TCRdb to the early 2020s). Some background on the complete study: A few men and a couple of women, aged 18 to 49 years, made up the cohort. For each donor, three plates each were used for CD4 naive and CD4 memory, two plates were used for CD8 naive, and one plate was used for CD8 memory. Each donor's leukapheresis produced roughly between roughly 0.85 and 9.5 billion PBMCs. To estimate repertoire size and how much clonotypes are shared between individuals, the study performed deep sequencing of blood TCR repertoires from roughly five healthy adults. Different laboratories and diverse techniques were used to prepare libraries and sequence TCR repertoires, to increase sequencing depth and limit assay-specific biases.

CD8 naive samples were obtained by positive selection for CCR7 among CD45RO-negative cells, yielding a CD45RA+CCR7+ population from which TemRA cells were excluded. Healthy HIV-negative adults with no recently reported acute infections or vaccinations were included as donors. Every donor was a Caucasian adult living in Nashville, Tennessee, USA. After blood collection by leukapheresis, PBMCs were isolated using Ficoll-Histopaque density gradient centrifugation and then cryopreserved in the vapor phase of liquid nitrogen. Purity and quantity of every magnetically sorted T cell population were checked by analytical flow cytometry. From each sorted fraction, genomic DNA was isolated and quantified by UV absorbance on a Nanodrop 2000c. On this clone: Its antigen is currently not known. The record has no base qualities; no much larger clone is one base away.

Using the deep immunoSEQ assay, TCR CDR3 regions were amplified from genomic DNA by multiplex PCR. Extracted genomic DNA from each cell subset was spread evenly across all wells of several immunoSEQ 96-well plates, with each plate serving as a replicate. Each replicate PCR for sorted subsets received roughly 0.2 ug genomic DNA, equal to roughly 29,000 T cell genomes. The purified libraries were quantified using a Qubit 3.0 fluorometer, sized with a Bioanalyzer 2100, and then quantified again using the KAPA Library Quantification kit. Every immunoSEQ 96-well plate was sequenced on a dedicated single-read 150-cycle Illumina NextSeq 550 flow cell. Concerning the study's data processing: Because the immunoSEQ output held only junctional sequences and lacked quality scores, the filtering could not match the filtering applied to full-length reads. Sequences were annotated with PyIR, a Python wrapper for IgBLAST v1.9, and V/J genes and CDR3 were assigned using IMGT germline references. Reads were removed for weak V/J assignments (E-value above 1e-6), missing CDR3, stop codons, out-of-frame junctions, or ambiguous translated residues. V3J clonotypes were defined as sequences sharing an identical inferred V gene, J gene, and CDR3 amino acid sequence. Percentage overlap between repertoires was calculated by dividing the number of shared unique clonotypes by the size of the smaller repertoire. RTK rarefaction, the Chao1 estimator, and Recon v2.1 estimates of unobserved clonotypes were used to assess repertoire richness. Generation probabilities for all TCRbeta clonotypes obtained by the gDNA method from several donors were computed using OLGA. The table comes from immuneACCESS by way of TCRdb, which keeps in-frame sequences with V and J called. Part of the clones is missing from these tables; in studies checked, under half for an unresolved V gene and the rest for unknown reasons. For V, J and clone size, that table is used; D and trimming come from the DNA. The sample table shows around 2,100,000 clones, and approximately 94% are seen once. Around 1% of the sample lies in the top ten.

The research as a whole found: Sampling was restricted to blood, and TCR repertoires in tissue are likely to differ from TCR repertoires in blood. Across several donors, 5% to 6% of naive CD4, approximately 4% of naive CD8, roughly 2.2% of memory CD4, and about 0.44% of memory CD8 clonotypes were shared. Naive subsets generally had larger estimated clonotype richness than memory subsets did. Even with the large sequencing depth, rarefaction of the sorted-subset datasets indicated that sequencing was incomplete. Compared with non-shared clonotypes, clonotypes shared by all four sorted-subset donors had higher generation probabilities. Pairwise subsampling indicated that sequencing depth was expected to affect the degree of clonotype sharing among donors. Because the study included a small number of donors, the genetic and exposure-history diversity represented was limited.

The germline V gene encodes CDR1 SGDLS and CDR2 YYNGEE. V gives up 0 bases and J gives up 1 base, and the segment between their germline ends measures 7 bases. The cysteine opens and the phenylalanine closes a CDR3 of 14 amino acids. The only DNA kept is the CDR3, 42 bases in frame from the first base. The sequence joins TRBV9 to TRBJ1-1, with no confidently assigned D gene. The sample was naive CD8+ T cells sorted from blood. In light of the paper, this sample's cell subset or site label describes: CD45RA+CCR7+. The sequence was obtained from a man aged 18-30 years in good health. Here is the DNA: TGTGCCAGCAGCGTAGGGGAGCAGAACACTGAAGCTTTCTTT. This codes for CASSVGEQNTEAFF. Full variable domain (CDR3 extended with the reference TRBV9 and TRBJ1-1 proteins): DSGVTQTPKHLITATGQRVTLRCSPRSGDLSVYWYQQSLDQGLQFLIQYYNGEERAKGNILERFSAQQFPDLHSELNLSSLELGDSALYFCASSVGEQNTEAFFGQGTRLTVV.